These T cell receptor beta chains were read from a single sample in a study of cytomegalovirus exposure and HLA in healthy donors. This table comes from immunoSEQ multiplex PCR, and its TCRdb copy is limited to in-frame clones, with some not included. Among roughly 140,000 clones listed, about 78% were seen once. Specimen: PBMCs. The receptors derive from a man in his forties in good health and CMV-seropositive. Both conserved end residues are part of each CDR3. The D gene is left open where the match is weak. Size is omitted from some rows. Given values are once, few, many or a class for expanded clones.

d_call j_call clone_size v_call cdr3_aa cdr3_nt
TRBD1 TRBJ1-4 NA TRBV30 CAWSPGTGREKLFF TGTGCCTGGAGTCCCGGGACAGGGAGGGAAAAACTGTTTTTT
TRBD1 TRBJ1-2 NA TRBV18 CASSPPGQGNGYTF TGTGCCAGCTCACCACCGGGACAGGGGAATGGCTACACCTTC
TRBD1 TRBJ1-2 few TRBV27 CASSLGQGNYGYTF TGTGCCAGCAGTCTGGGACAGGGAAACTATGGCTACACCTTC
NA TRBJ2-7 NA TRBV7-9 CASSLPGTYEQYF TGTGCCAGCAGCTTACCAGGGACCTACGAGCAGTACTTC
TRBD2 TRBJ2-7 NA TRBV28 CASSPPMTSGLQYF TGTGCCAGCAGCCCTCCTATGACTAGCGGTCTGCAGTACTTC
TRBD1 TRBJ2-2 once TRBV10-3 CAIRSGTATITGELFF TGTGCCATCAGATCCGGGACAGCAACAATTACCGGGGAGCTGTTTTTT
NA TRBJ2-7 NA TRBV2 CASSEYRTSYEQYF TGTGCCAGCAGTGAATACAGGACCTCCTACGAGCAGTACTTC
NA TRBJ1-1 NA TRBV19 CASSPRQENTEAFF TGTGCCAGTAGTCCACGACAGGAGAACACTGAAGCTTTCTTT
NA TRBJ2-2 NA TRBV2 CASSGPGAYTGELFF TGTGCCAGCAGTGGCCCAGGTGCCTACACCGGGGAGCTGTTTTTT
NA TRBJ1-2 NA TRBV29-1 CSVEFGQGADLNYGYTF TGCAGCGTTGAATTCGGGCAAGGGGCCGATCTAAACTATGGCTACACCTTC
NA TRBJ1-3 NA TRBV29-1 CSVADSSGNTIYF TGCAGCGTTGCCGACAGCTCTGGAAACACCATATATTTT
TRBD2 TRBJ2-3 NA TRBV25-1 CASSAAGLASDTQYF TGTGCCAGCAGTGCTGCGGGACTAGCATCAGATACGCAGTATTTT
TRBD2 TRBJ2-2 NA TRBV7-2 CASSLAGADGELFF TGTGCCAGCAGCCTAGCGGGAGCGGACGGGGAGCTGTTTTTT
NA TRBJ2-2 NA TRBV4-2 CASSQDLAGRTGELFF TGTGCCAGCAGCCAAGATCTCGCAGGGCGGACCGGGGAGCTGTTTTTT
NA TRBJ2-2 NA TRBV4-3 CASSPRRLAGYTGELFF TGCGCCAGCAGCCCGCGGCGGCTAGCAGGCTACACCGGGGAGCTGTTTTTT
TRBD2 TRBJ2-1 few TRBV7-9 CASSWNRASGGHNEQFF TGTGCCAGCAGCTGGAACAGGGCTAGCGGGGGCCACAATGAGCAGTTCTTC
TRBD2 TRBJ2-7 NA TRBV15 CATSRGRLAGVSGQYF TGTGCCACCAGCAGAGGGAGGCTAGCGGGGGTCTCTGGGCAGTACTTC
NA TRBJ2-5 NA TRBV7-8 CASSLGAGLQETQYF TGTGCCAGCAGCTTAGGGGCAGGGTTACAAGAGACCCAGTACTTC
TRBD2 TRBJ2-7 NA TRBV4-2 CASSHTSEGYEQYF TGTGCCAGCAGCCATACTAGCGAGGGCTACGAGCAGTACTTC
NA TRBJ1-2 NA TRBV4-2 CASSQNRESYGYTF TGTGCCAGCAGCCAAAACAGGGAGTCCTATGGCTACACCTTC
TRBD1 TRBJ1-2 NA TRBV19 CASSTGIEYGYTF TGTGCCAGTTCGACAGGGATAGAGTATGGCTACACCTTC
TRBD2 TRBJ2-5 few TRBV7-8 CASSSLAGSQETQYF TGTGCCAGCAGCTCTCTAGCGGGGTCGCAAGAGACCCAGTACTTC
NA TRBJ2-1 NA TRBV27 CASSPTGDEQFF TGTGCCAGCAGCCCTACGGGGGACGAGCAGTTCTTC
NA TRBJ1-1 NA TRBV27 CASSVSDSRPLSEAFF TGTGCCAGCAGTGTCTCGGACAGCCGTCCTCTCTCTGAAGCTTTCTTT
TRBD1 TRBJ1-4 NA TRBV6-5 CASSYSGTGPEKLFF TGTGCCAGCAGTTATTCTGGGACAGGGCCCGAAAAACTGTTTTTT
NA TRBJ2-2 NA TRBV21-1 CASSNWPSGRLAGELFF TGTGCCAGCAGCAACTGGCCTAGCGGTCGTTTAGCCGGGGAGCTGTTTTTT
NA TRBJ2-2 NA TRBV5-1 CASSMPGGRLAGELFF TGCGCCAGCAGCATGCCCGGGGGGCGTTTGGCCGGGGAGCTGTTTTTT
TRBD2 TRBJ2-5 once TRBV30 CAWSVGGSHQETQYF TGTGCCTGGAGTGTGGGCGGGAGTCACCAAGAGACCCAGTACTTC
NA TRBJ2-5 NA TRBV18 CASSPAGETQYF TGTGCCAGCTCACCGGCAGGAGAGACCCAGTACTTC
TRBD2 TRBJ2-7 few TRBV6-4 CASRGPGGEQYF TGTGCCAGCAGGGGACCCGGGGGGGAGCAGTACTTC
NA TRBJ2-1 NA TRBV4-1 CASSPSQGVDEQFF TGCGCCAGCAGCCCCTCGCAGGGTGTGGATGAGCAGTTCTTC
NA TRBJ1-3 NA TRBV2 CASSEQGLNSGNTIYF TGTGCCAGCAGTGAACAGGGACTGAACTCTGGAAACACCATATATTTT
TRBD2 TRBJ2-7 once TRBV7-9 CASSSPSGSSYEQYF TGTGCCAGCAGCTCCCCTAGCGGGAGTTCCTACGAGCAGTACTTC
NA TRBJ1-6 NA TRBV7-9 CASSLSGTRSNSPLHF TGTGCCAGCAGCCTATCAGGGACAAGGAGCAATTCACCCCTCCACTTT
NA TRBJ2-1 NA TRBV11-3 CASSLLWASWNEQFF TGTGCCAGCAGCTTACTGTGGGCGTCGTGGAATGAGCAGTTCTTC
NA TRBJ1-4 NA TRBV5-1 CASSYDSTNEKLFF TGCGCCAGCAGCTACGACAGTACTAATGAAAAACTGTTTTTT
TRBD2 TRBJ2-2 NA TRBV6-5 CASSYTPGGPGELFF TGTGCCAGCAGTTACACGCCGGGGGGTCCCGGGGAGCTGTTTTTT
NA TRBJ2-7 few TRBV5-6 CASSLSGSSYEQYF TGTGCCAGCAGCTTGTCAGGCAGTTCCTACGAGCAGTACTTC
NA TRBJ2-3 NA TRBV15 CATSKGGAADTQYF TGTGCCACCAGCAAGGGGGGGGCAGCAGATACGCAGTATTTT